Presented here are 13 T cell receptor beta chains from one specimen sequenced in a study of neurological immune-mediated disorders. MiXCR, run by TCRdb on the 5' RACE reads, gives a single entry per CDR3 protein. The data show over 70,000 distinct CDR3 sequences, 10% to 13% seen once. The sample's time point: longitudinal time-point 1 (baseline). Sequenced: PBMCs. These receptors all stem from a man aged 25-40 years in good health.

This clonotype occurred a few times. The chain recombines TRBV21-1 with TRBJ1-2. TRBV21-1 is described as a pseudogene. This CDR3 is built from 13 residues. The CDR3 protein is CASTPTDTYGYTF. The DNA for the CDR3 is TGTGCCAGCACTCCGACAGATACCTATGGCTACACCTTC.

In regard to this clonotype: This clone may be a read error of a much larger clone one base away. The chain recombines TRBV20-1 with TRBJ2-7; 9 bases are a match to TRBD2. The CDR3 is made up of 13 amino acids. The germline gives CDR1 DFQATT, CDR2 SNEGSKA (reference sequence). Unmatched junction bases numbered 4, after V lost 6 bases and J lost 1 base. The CDR3 region is CSAQREVSYEQYF. The DNA of the CDR3 is TGCAGTGCCCAGCGGGAGGTGTCCTACGAGCAGTACTTC.

There are many counts of this clonotype. The gene calls are TRBV7-8 and TRBJ1-4, with D possibly being TRBD1 (5 bases). V was trimmed by 1 base and J by 8 bases, leaving 8 bases between them. Germline CDR1 reads SGHVS; CDR2 reads FQNEAQ. The CDR3 runs to 13 residues. DNA for the CDR3: TGTGCCAGCAGCTTAGGGGGCAAGGAAAAACTGTTTTTT. It specifies CASSLGGKEKLFF.

To note about this clonotype: This may be a read error: a much more frequent sequence differs by one nucleotide. The rearrangement joins TRBV18 to TRBJ2-5; D may be TRBD2 (6 bases). Germline-derived CDR1 and CDR2 are KGHSH and LQKENI. V was cut by 2 bases and J by 4 bases, with 23 bases left in between. The length of the CDR3 is 18 residues. CDR3 loop: CASSPVNPGMATRETQYF. CDR3 nucleotides: TGTGCCAGCTCACCAGTGAATCCGGGGATGGCGACTAGAGAGACCCAGTACTTC. The variable domain in full, completed from reference TRBV18 and TRBJ2-5, reads NAGVMQNPRHLVRRRGQEARLRCSPMKGHSHVYWYRQLPEEGLKFMVYLQKENIIDESGMPKERFSAEFPKEGPSILRIQQVVRGDSAAYFCASSPVNPGMATRETQYFGPGTRLLVL.

This clonotype was seen at least ten times. The chain recombines TRBV27 with TRBJ1-4; maybe TRBD1 (6 bases). Trimming shortened V by 8 bases and J by 3 bases, and 10 bases separated the two germline ends. The germline V gene encodes CDR1 MNHEY and CDR2 SMNVEV (reference sequence). The CDR3 length is 13 residues. The CDR3 reads CASARGANEKLFF. CDR3 nucleotides: TGTGCCAGCGCCAGGGGAGCTAATGAAAAACTGTTTTTT.

The rearrangement joins TRBV28 to TRBJ1-6; TRBD1 aligns across 11 bases. CDR1 is MDHEN and CDR2 is SYDVKM in the germline V gene. J lost 6 bases, V lost 7 bases, and 5 bases had no gene match. This CDR3 is 15 amino acids long. The CDR3 region has the DNA TGTGCCAGCAAGGACAGGGGGCGCGGTAATTCACCCCTCCACTTT. It encodes CASKDRGRGNSPLHF.

This clonotype was seen many times. J is TRBJ2-7 and V is TRBV6-6; no clear D. The CDR3 has 14 amino acids. Germline CDR1 and CDR2: MNHNY and SVGAGI (reference sequence). V dropped 5 bases and J dropped 0 bases, with 11 bases sitting between them. The CDR3, as DNA: TGTGCCAGCAGTCTTTCCCAATCCTCCTACGAGCAGTACTTC. This encodes CASSLSQSSYEQYF.

This clonotype was counted at least ten times. The chain combines TRBV5-1 with TRBJ1-1, with a tentative D call TRBD1 (6 bases). Germline lookup yields CDR1 SGHRS and CDR2 YFSETQ. V gave up 4 bases and J gave up 9 bases, with 25 bases separating them. CDR3 length: 16 residues. The CDR3 here is CASSPLTLGGAPKAFF. In DNA form, the CDR3 reads TGCGCCAGCAGCCCGTTGACGCTGGGGGGGGCCCCCAAAGCTTTCTTT.

This clonotype was recorded a few times. The chain recombines TRBV5-1 with TRBJ2-7, with D perhaps TRBD1 or TRBD2 (5 bases each). Trimming took off 0 bases at V and 2 bases at J, with 9 bases between the two ends. The germline V gene encodes CDR1 SGHRS and CDR2 YFSETQ. The length of the CDR3 is 14 residues. CDR3 nucleotides: TGCGCCAGCAGCTTGGACCAGGGACCCTACGAGCAGTACTTC. Translated, it gives CASSLDQGPYEQYF.

The V and J genes are TRBV20-1 and TRBJ2-7; D is ambiguous. This CDR3 has 14 amino acids. V shed 2 bases and J shed 5 bases, with 16 bases lying between them. Looked up from germline, CDR1 is DFQATT and CDR2 is SNEGSKA (reference sequence). The CDR3 DNA is TGCAGTGCTAGACAAGACAACGCGTTCAACGAGCAGTACTTC. It yields the protein CSARQDNAFNEQYF.

This chain connects TRBV29-1 to TRBJ2-7; TRBD2 matches 7 bases. This CDR3 is built from 14 residues. Per germline, CDR1 SQVTM and CDR2 ANQGSEA. The V segment lost 1 base and the J segment 5 bases; nucleotides outside the gene matches: 8. This CDR3 reads CSVEVRGVGNEQYF. The DNA for the CDR3 is TGCAGCGTTGAAGTTCGGGGGGTTGGAAACGAGCAGTACTTC.

Of note for this clonotype: This may arise from a read error, as a much more abundant clone is one base away. The rearrangement joins TRBV7-9 to TRBJ2-1; tentative D call: TRBD1 (5 bases). Germline V lookup: CDR1 SEHNR, CDR2 FQNEAQ (reference sequence). The CDR3 totals 13 residues. The CDR3 DNA follows: TGTGCCAGCACCATACCACAAGGGGATGAGCTGTTCTTC. Its protein is CASTIPQGDELFF.

V is TRBV9 and J is TRBJ2-1, with 9 bases identical to TRBD2. V was pared by 0 bases and J by 8 bases, with 6 bases of the junction left unmatched. This CDR3 has 15 residues. CDR1 and CDR2 (germline): SGDLS, YYNGEE. CDR3 bases: TGTGCCAGCAGCGTAGGTAGCGGGAGATTAGATGAGCAGTTCTTC. Translating it yields CASSVGSGRLDEQFF.